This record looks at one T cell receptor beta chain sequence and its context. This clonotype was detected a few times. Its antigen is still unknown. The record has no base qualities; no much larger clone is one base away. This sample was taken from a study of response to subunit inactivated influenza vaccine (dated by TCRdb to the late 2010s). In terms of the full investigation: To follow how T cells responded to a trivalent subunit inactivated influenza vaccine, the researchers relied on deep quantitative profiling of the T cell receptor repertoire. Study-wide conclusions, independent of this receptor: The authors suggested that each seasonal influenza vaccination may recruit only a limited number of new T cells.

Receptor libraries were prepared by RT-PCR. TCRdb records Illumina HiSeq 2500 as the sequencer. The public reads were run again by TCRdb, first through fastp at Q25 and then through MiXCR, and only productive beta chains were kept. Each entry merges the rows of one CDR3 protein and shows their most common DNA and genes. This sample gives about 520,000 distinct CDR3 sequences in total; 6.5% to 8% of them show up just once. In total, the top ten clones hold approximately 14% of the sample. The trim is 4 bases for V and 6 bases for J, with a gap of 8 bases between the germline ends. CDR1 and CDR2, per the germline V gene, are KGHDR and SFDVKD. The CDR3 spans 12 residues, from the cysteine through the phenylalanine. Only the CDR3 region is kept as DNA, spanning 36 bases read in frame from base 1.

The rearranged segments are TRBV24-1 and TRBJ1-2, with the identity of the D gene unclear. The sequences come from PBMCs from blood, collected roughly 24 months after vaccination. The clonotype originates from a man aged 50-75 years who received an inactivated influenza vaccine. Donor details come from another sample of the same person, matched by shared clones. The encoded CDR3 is CATSEREDGYTF. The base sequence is TGTGCCACCAGTGAGCGGGAAGATGGCTACACCTTC.